This is a list of T cell receptor beta chains from one sample in a study of blood T cell repertoires in COVID-19. Sequencing was performed with immunoSEQ multiplex PCR; in TCRdb, only in-frame clones are kept and a portion is missing. The table has approximately 82,000 clones, approximately 90% seen once. The specimen was PBMCs or T cells enriched from blood (not recorded which). These receptors originate from a woman between 45 and 60 years old with acute COVID-19. Both conserved end residues are part of each CDR3. A D gene is named only where the DNA matches it firmly. Only part of the rows carry a size: once, few, many, or a class if the clone is expanded.

V gene	clone size	J gene	D gene	CDR3 protein	CDR3 DNA
TRBV6-5	.	TRBJ2-1	TRBD2	CASSYSAGVSYNEQFF	TGTGCCAGCAGTTACTCGGCGGGAGTCTCCTACAATGAGCAGTTCTTC
TRBV7-3	.	TRBJ2-7	TRBD2	CASSLTRSGSNHEQYF	TGTGCCAGCAGCTTAACGAGAAGCGGGAGTAACCACGAGCAGTACTTC
TRBV25-1	.	TRBJ1-1	.	CASSEYTGTEAFF	TGTGCCAGCAGTGAATACACAGGCACTGAAGCTTTCTTT
TRBV4-1	.	TRBJ2-5	.	CASSQGQTPQETQYF	TGCGCCAGCAGCCAAGGACAGACACCCCAAGAGACCCAGTACTTC
TRBV18	.	TRBJ2-1	TRBD2	CASYGGKREYNEQFF	TGTGCCAGCTACGGGGGGAAGCGGGAGTACAATGAGCAGTTCTTC
TRBV11-2	.	TRBJ2-7	.	CASSLRDINSYEQYF	TGTGCCAGCAGCTTACGCGACATCAACTCCTACGAGCAGTACTTC
TRBV9	.	TRBJ1-1	.	CASSVDSGEAFF	TGTGCCAGCAGCGTAGATAGCGGTGAAGCTTTCTTT
TRBV5-1	.	TRBJ1-2	TRBD1	CASSPGTANYGYTF	TGCGCCAGCAGTCCAGGGACAGCGAACTATGGCTACACCTTC
TRBV10-2	.	TRBJ2-7	TRBD1	CASSDVGTGRREQYF	TGCGCCAGCAGTGACGTGGGGACAGGGCGCCGTGAGCAGTACTTC
TRBV5-1	.	TRBJ2-3	.	CASSLGPSASTDTQYF	TGCGCCAGCAGCTTGGGTCCTAGCGCCAGCACAGATACGCAGTATTTT
TRBV12-5	.	TRBJ1-5	.	CASASFNQPQHF	TGTGCTAGTGCGAGCTTCAATCAGCCCCAGCATTTT
TRBV19	.	TRBJ1-1	.	CASRPDRLAEAFF	TGTGCCAGTAGGCCAGACAGGTTAGCTGAAGCTTTCTTT
TRBV18	.	TRBJ2-2	.	CASSNSDTYTGELFF	TGTGCCAGCTCAAATTCGGACACATACACCGGGGAGCTGTTTTTT
TRBV18	.	TRBJ1-3	.	CASSPPGGVTSGNTIYF	TGTGCCAGCTCACCACCGGGAGGTGTGACCTCTGGAAACACCATATATTTT
TRBV7-9	.	TRBJ1-1	.	CASSRGGGDTGEAFF	TGTGCCAGCAGCCGAGGCGGGGGGGACACCGGTGAAGCTTTCTTT
TRBV5-4	.	TRBJ2-7	TRBD2	CASSPSSGTYEQYF	TGTGCCAGCAGCCCGTCGAGCGGGACCTACGAGCAGTACTTC
TRBV7-9	once	TRBJ1-3	.	CASSSWGTGNTIYF	TGTGCCAGCAGCTCCTGGGGCACTGGAAACACCATATATTTT